This T cell receptor (beta chain) stems from a study of CD8 T cells in ankylosing spondylitis. Each TCR beta library was made by quantitative 5'-RACE that incorporated molecular barcodes. In TCRdb, the 5' RACE reads were re-called with MiXCR into one record per CDR3 protein. The sample comprises 300,000 to 400,000 distinct CDR3 sequences, more than 20% of which are singletons, and 10% to 15% rests with the top ten. The ends were cut back, 0 bases at V and 5 bases at J, with 13 bases in the middle. CDR1 and CDR2 (germline): LNHNV, YYDKDF (reference sequence). The CDR3 length is 16 residues. Study-wide findings and caveats: Within matched ankylosing spondylitis synovial fluid, disease-linked clones were reportedly significantly enriched. Disease-linked clones were CD8+ and relatively rare in peripheral blood. One TCR beta motif, made up of roughly eight highly homologous variants, appeared characteristic of ankylosing spondylitis blood.

This clonotype was seen more than once but under ten times. Its antigen is not identified. This chain connects TRBV15 to TRBJ2-2, with unresolved D. The clonotype was recovered from a male donor with ankylosing spondylitis or in good health (not recorded which). The sequencing input was blood, either unsorted or a sorted T cell fraction (not recorded which). The CDR3 nucleotides are TGTGCCACCAGCAGAGATGGAGCAATATGGACCGGGGAGCTGTTTTTT. It codes for CATSRDGAIWTGELFF.